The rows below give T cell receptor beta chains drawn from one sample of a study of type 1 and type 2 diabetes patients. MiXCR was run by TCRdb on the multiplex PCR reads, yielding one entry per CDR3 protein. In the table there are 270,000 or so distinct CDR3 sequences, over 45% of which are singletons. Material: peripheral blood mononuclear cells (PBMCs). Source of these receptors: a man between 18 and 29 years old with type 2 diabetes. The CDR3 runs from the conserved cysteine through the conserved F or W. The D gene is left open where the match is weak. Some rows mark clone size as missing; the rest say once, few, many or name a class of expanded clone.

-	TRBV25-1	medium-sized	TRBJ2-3	CASSESKGDSTDTQYF	TGTGCCAGCAGTGAATCAAAAGGGGATAGCACAGATACGCAGTATTTT
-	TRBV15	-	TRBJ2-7	CATSRDSEQYF	TGTGCCACCAGCAGAGACTCCGAGCAGTACTTC
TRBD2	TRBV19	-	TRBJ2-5	CASSILPSGSVGTQYF	TGTGCCAGTAGTATCTTACCTAGCGGGAGTGTAGGGACCCAGTACTTC
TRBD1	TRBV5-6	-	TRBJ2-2	CASSQGTGVNTGELFF	TGTGCCAGCAGCCAAGGGACAGGGGTTAACACCGGGGAGCTGTTTTTT
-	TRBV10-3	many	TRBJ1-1	CAIRTVAASTEAFF	TGTGCCATCAGGACGGTCGCTGCATCGACTGAAGCTTTCTTT
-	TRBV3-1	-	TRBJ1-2	CASSHGSLANYGYTF	TGTGCCAGCAGCCACGGTAGTCTAGCTAACTATGGCTACACCTTC
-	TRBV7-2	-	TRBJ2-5	CASSVTGAGETQYF	TGTGCCAGCAGCGTAACGGGGGCAGGGGAGACCCAGTACTTC
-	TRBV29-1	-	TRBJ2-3	CSVVVKETDTQYF	TGCAGCGTTGTGGTCAAGGAGACAGATACGCAGTATTTT
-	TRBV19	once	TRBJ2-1	CASSMTAGLFNEQFF	TGTGCCAGTAGTATGACCGCGGGCCTGTTCAATGAGCAGTTCTTC
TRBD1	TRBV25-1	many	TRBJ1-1	CASSVFSQGEAFF	TGTGCCAGCAGTGTATTTTCACAGGGGGAAGCTTTCTTT
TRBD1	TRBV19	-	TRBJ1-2	CASRDRILYGYTF	TGTGCCAGTAGGGACAGGATCCTCTATGGCTACACCTTC
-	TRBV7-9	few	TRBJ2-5	CASSLSIGVLRGETQYF	TGTGCCAGCAGCTTAAGTATCGGGGTCCTGAGGGGAGAGACCCAGTACTTC
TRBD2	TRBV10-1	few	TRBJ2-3	CASSVTSGGSHADTQYF	TGCGCCAGCAGTGTTACTAGCGGGGGATCCCATGCAGATACGCAGTATTTT
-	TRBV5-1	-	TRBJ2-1	CASSPMAANNEQFF	TGCGCCAGCAGCCCTATGGCCGCCAACAATGAGCAGTTCTTC
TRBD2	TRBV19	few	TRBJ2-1	CASLAGYNEQFF	TGTGCCAGTCTAGCGGGGTACAATGAGCAGTTCTTC
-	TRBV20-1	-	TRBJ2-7	CSATRSPPGNYEQYF	TGCAGTGCTACCAGGAGCCCGCCAGGGAACTACGAGCAGTACTTC
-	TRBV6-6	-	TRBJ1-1	CASSMLTEAFF	TGTGCCAGTAGTATGTTGACTGAAGCTTTCTTT
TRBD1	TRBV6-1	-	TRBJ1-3	CASSASGGTGGNTIYF	TGTGCCAGCAGCGCCTCAGGGGGGACTGGTGGAAACACCATATATTTT
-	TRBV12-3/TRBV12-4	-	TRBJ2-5	CASSSSIQQGRETQYF	TGTGCCAGCAGTTCGAGCATACAACAGGGCAGGGAGACCCAGTACTTC
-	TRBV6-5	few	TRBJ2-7	CASRESQGGEQYF	TGTGCCAGCAGGGAAAGTCAGGGCGGCGAGCAGTACTTC
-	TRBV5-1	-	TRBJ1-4	CASSGAATNEKLFF	TGCGCCAGCAGCGGCGCAGCAACTAATGAAAAACTGTTTTTT
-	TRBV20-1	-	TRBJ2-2	CSGRGAYTGELFF	TGCAGTGGAAGGGGGGCCTACACCGGGGAGCTGTTTTTT
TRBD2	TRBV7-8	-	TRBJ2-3	CASSFSGSIDTQYF	TGTGCCAGCAGCTTTAGCGGGAGCATAGATACGCAGTATTTT
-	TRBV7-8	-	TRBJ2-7	CASSLVYAGDPLFAYEQYF	TGTGCCAGCAGCTTAGTGTATGCAGGGGACCCTCTCTTCGCCTACGAGCAGTACTTC
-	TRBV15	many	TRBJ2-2	CATSRDRGTGELFF	TGTGCCACCAGCAGAGATCGGGGCACCGGGGAGCTGTTTTTT
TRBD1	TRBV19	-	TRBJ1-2	CASSGQGVNYGYTF	TGTGCCAGTAGTGGCCAGGGGGTAAACTATGGCTACACCTTC
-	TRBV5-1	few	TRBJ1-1	CASSLGWGNTEAFF	TGCGCCAGCAGCTTGGGGTGGGGGAACACTGAAGCTTTCTTT
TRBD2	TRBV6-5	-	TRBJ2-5	CASLRSGGPLKTQYF	TGTGCCAGCCTTAGGAGCGGGGGGCCCCTAAAGACCCAGTACTTC
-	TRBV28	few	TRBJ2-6	CASNSGNPGANVLTF	TGTGCCAGCAATTCAGGAAACCCTGGGGCCAACGTCCTGACTTTC
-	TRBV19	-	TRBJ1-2	CASFGYGYTF	TGTGCCAGTTTCGGCTATGGCTACACCTTC
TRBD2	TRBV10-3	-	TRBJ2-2	CAISDGEGRAGKLFF	TGTGCCATCAGTGATGGGGAGGGAAGGGCCGGGAAGCTGTTTTTT
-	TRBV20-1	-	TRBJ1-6	CSAGKPGTPDRTLHF	TGCAGTGCTGGCAAACCTGGGACACCGGATAGAACCCTCCACTTT
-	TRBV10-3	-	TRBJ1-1	CAIRGGPDTEAFF	TGTGCCATCCGCGGGGGCCCTGACACTGAAGCTTTCTTT
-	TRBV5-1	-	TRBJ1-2	CASSFLGDDGYTF	TGCGCCAGCAGCTTTTTAGGGGACGATGGCTACACCTTC
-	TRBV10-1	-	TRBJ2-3	CAISDLWSTPTDTQYF	TGTGCCATCAGTGATCTGTGGTCCACGCCCACAGATACGCAGTATTTT
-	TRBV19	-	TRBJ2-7	CASSKKPPASSPYEQYF	TGTGCCAGTAGTAAGAAACCGCCGGCTAGCAGCCCCTACGAGCAGTACTTC
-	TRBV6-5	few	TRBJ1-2	CASRGPYGYTF	TGTGCCAGCCGGGGGCCCTATGGCTACACCTTC
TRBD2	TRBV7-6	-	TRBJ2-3	CASSLPLWRGVSTDTQYF	TGTGCCAGCAGCTTACCCCTCTGGCGGGGGGTTAGCACAGATACGCAGTATTTT
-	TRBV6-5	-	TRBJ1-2	CASLGGAHGYTF	TGTGCCAGCTTAGGAGGTGCCCATGGCTACACCTTC
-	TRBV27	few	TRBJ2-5	CASRPTQYRGSETQYF	TGTGCCAGCAGACCCACCCAATACAGAGGTAGCGAGACCCAGTACTTC
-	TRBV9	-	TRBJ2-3	CASSVEGGGVTDTQYF	TGTGCCAGCAGCGTAGAGGGAGGAGGGGTGACAGATACGCAGTATTTT
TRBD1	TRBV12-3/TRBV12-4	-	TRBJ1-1	CASSPRTGAEAFF	TGTGCCAGCAGTCCGCGGACAGGCGCTGAAGCTTTCTTT
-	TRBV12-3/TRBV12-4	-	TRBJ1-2	CASSSFVLLGYTF	TGTGCCAGCAGTTCTTTTGTGTTGCTTGGCTACACCTTC
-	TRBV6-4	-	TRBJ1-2	CASSDGIGFGYTF	TGTGCCAGCAGTGATGGAATAGGATTTGGCTACACCTTC
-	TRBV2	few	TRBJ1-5	CASSGGRNQPQHF	TGTGCCAGCAGTGGGGGGCGCAATCAGCCCCAGCATTTT
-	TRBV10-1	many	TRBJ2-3	CASSELSTDTQYF	TGCGCCAGCAGTGAATTGAGCACAGATACGCAGTATTTT
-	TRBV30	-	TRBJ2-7	CAWSVSDDPSYEQYF	TGTGCCTGGAGTGTATCCGACGATCCCTCCTACGAGCAGTACTTC
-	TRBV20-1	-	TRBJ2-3	CSASWNTQYF	TGCAGTGCTAGCTGGAATACGCAGTATTTT
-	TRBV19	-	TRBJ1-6	CASSRPDTASPLHF	TGTGCCAGTAGTAGGCCCGACACGGCTTCACCCCTCCACTTT
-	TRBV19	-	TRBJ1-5	CASFPGGRSNQPQHF	TGTGCCAGTTTTCCGGGGGGCAGAAGCAATCAGCCCCAGCATTTT
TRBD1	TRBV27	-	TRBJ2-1	CASSTGSRGRSGNEQFF	TGTGCCAGCAGTACAGGGAGCAGGGGGCGGTCTGGCAATGAGCAGTTCTTC